This TCR beta chain is from a study of blood T cell repertoires in COVID-19. The wider study: COVID-19 samples collected from the United States, Italy and Spain covered acute and convalescent phases. Sources were T cells, B-cell-depleted T cells, or PBMCs; the material itself was cDNA or gDNA.

This clone was counted a few times. As originally analysed: Nucleated cell counts were estimated from reference gene primer amplification. Sequencing was performed with immunoSEQ multiplex PCR; in TCRdb, only in-frame clones are kept and a portion is missing. The V and J calls and clone size are taken from that table; D and trimming were inferred from the DNA. This sample yields nearly 110,000 clones, of which about 90% are seen a single time; over 1% belongs to the top ten. The germline V gene has CDR1 LGHDT and CDR2 YNNKEL (reference sequence). The CDR3 is 16 residues long. V lost 4 bases and J lost 6, with 16 bases in between.

V gene TRBV3-1 (or the pseudogene TRBV3-2) combines with J gene TRBJ1-6, with D perhaps matching TRBD1 (6 bases). The sample consisted of peripheral blood. The TCR was taken from a woman aged 30 to 39 with acute or convalescent COVID-19. The CDR3 sequence is CASSLGTNSGNSPLHF. CDR3 bases: TGTGCCAGCAGCCTTGGGACAAATAGTGGTAATTCACCCCTCCACTTT.